A selection of T cell receptor beta chains follows, all from one sample in a study of T cell responses to AZD1222 COVID-19 vaccine. TCRdb's copy holds only in-frame clones and misses some; the assay was immunoSEQ multiplex PCR. This table has under 200,000 clones, roughly 90% appearing once. The sample consisted of peripheral blood, taken on day 0 of AZD1222 vaccination. All receptors come from an adult in good health. CDR3s include the opening cysteine and the closing phenylalanine or tryptophan. D genes are given only for firm matches. Size is omitted from some rows. Given values are once, few, many or a class for expanded clones.

NA	NA	TRBJ1-2	TRBV13	CASSPRVAGGYGYTF	TGTGCCAGCAGCCCGCGGGTGGCAGGCGGATATGGCTACACCTTC
TRBD1	NA	TRBJ1-2	TRBV18	CASSPKGQTGYTF	TGTGCCAGCTCACCAAAGGGACAGACTGGCTACACCTTC
NA	NA	TRBJ1-5	TRBV6-5	CASVGQNNQPQHF	TGTGCCAGCGTCGGACAGAACAATCAGCCCCAGCATTTT
TRBD1	NA	TRBJ2-5	TRBV5-1	CASSLDPPTGTQTQYF	TGCGCCAGCAGCTTGGACCCCCCGACAGGGACACAGACCCAGTACTTC
TRBD2	NA	TRBJ2-3	TRBV9	CASSVPRTSGATDTQYF	TGTGCCAGCAGCGTACCCCGGACTAGCGGGGCGACAGATACGCAGTATTTT
NA	once	TRBJ1-4	TRBV7-8	CASSFDRTNEKLFF	TGTGCCAGCAGCTTCGACAGGACTAATGAAAAACTGTTTTTT
NA	NA	TRBJ1-1	TRBV2	CASSEAGVGGTEAFF	TGTGCCAGCAGTGAAGCAGGCGTGGGGGGCACTGAAGCTTTCTTT
TRBD1	NA	TRBJ1-1	TRBV6-5	CASSPGTGLEAFF	TGTGCCAGCAGTCCCGGGACAGGCCTTGAAGCTTTCTTT
TRBD2	NA	TRBJ2-1	TRBV5-4	CASSRERELAYNEQFF	TGTGCCAGCAGCAGAGAGCGGGAGTTGGCATACAATGAGCAGTTCTTC
TRBD1	NA	TRBJ2-7	TRBV29-1	CSVRTGGGYEQYF	TGCAGCGTGAGGACAGGGGGCGGCTACGAGCAGTACTTC
NA	NA	TRBJ2-7	TRBV6-1	CASREGVAYEQYF	TGTGCCAGCAGAGAAGGGGTGGCCTACGAGCAGTACTTC
TRBD2	NA	TRBJ2-3	TRBV19	CASRAGGRILDTQYF	TGTGCCAGTAGGGCGGGGGGGCGTATCCTAGATACGCAGTATTTT
NA	NA	TRBJ2-7	TRBV6-6	CASSLLSEQYF	TGTGCCAGCAGTCTCCTTAGCGAGCAGTACTTC
TRBD1	NA	TRBJ2-3	TRBV27	CASTKQGQSTDTQYF	TGTGCCAGCACCAAACAGGGGCAGAGCACAGATACGCAGTATTTT
NA	NA	TRBJ1-6	TRBV5-6	CASSLVRTGPNSPLHF	TGTGCCAGCAGCTTGGTTAGAACAGGACCCAATTCACCCCTCCACTTT
NA	NA	TRBJ1-1	TRBV10-3	CAISEISGYAFF	TGTGCCATCAGTGAGATTTCAGGGTATGCTTTCTTT
NA	NA	TRBJ1-3	TRBV6-5	CASSPGRTGNTIYF	TGTGCCAGCAGCCCCGGACGGACTGGAAACACCATATATTTT
NA	NA	TRBJ2-3	TRBV5-6	CASSRPGEGGSTDTQYF	TGTGCCAGCAGCCGGCCCGGGGAGGGGGGAAGCACAGATACGCAGTATTTT
NA	once	TRBJ2-3	TRBV6-2/TRBV6-3	CASSYNPGDPTDTQYF	TGTGCCAGCAGTTACAATCCCGGGGATCCCACAGATACGCAGTATTTT
NA	NA	TRBJ1-4	TRBV5-6	CASSSRETVPLINEKLFF	TGTGCCAGCAGCTCCCGGGAAACAGTCCCTTTAATCAATGAAAAACTGTTTTTT
NA	NA	TRBJ1-1	TRBV6-5	CASRNTGTTEAFF	TGTGCCAGCAGAAACACAGGGACCACTGAAGCTTTCTTT
NA	NA	TRBJ1-1	TRBV6-5	CASSYRGNTEAFF	TGTGCCAGCAGCTACCGGGGAAACACTGAAGCTTTCTTT